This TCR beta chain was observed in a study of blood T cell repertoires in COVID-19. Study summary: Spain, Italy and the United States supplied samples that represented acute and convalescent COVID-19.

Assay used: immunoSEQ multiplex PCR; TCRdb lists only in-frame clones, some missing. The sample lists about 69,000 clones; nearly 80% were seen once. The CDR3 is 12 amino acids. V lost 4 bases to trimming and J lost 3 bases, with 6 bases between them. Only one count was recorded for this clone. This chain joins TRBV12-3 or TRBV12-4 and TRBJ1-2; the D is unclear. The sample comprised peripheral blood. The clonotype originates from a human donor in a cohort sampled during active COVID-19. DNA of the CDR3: TGTGCCAGCAGTTCTGGGCACTATGGCTACACCTTC. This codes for CASSSGHYGYTF.